This T cell receptor (beta chain) emerged from a study of blood T cells in healthy people across ages. Study-level results: More naive CD4+ cells and higher diversity marked long-lived donors relative to aged donors.

Alongside a J-beta primer mix, a sample-barcoded 5' primer served in a second PCR lasting about 7 to 11 cycles. One entry per CDR3 protein results from TCRdb running MiXCR on the 5' RACE reads. The repertoire has more than 900,000 distinct CDR3 sequences, 25% to 35% of them found once; the top ten carry roughly 10%. Caucasian individuals from Russia who were healthy and aged about 6 to 95 acted as donors. Comment on this clonotype: Its antigen is not known.

CDR1 is MNHEY, CDR2 SMNVEV, per germline (reference sequence). Trimming removed 2 bases from V and 10 bases from J, with 14 bases in between. The CDR3 spans 13 residues. This sample was shared with a second study, whose subject was T cells of mothers and their children. That work adds: Thymic selection shapes TCR recombination output similarly in related and unrelated pairs.

The chain couples TRBV27 to TRBJ1-2, with D possibly TRBD1 on 6 matching bases. This clonotype was obtained from a woman aged 40 to 55 in good health. Sequences were obtained from blood. CDR3 residues: CASSLGPGVVYTF. CDR3 DNA sequence: TGTGCCAGCAGTTTAGGGCCAGGGGTTGTCTACACCTTC.